This T cell receptor (beta chain) was documented in a study of control samples from healthy donors and cancer patients. The length of the CDR3 is 15 residues. Germline V gives CDR1 LGHNA, CDR2 YNFKEQ. V was shortened by 0 bases and J by 5 bases, with 11 bases between the two germline ends. Repertoires were generated with immunoSEQ multiplex PCR, while TCRdb's copy carries only in-frame clones and drops some. The sample has 100,000 to 120,000 clones, approximately 84% seen once. This chain uses TRBV4-2 with TRBJ2-1; tentative D call: TRBD1 (5 bases). The sequenced sample consisted of blood. This receptor was taken from a man in his late teens or twenties in good health. The CDR3 coding sequence is TGTGCCAGCAGCCAAGAGGGGCAACCACACAATGAGCAGTTCTTC. Translating it yields CASSQEGQPHNEQFF.